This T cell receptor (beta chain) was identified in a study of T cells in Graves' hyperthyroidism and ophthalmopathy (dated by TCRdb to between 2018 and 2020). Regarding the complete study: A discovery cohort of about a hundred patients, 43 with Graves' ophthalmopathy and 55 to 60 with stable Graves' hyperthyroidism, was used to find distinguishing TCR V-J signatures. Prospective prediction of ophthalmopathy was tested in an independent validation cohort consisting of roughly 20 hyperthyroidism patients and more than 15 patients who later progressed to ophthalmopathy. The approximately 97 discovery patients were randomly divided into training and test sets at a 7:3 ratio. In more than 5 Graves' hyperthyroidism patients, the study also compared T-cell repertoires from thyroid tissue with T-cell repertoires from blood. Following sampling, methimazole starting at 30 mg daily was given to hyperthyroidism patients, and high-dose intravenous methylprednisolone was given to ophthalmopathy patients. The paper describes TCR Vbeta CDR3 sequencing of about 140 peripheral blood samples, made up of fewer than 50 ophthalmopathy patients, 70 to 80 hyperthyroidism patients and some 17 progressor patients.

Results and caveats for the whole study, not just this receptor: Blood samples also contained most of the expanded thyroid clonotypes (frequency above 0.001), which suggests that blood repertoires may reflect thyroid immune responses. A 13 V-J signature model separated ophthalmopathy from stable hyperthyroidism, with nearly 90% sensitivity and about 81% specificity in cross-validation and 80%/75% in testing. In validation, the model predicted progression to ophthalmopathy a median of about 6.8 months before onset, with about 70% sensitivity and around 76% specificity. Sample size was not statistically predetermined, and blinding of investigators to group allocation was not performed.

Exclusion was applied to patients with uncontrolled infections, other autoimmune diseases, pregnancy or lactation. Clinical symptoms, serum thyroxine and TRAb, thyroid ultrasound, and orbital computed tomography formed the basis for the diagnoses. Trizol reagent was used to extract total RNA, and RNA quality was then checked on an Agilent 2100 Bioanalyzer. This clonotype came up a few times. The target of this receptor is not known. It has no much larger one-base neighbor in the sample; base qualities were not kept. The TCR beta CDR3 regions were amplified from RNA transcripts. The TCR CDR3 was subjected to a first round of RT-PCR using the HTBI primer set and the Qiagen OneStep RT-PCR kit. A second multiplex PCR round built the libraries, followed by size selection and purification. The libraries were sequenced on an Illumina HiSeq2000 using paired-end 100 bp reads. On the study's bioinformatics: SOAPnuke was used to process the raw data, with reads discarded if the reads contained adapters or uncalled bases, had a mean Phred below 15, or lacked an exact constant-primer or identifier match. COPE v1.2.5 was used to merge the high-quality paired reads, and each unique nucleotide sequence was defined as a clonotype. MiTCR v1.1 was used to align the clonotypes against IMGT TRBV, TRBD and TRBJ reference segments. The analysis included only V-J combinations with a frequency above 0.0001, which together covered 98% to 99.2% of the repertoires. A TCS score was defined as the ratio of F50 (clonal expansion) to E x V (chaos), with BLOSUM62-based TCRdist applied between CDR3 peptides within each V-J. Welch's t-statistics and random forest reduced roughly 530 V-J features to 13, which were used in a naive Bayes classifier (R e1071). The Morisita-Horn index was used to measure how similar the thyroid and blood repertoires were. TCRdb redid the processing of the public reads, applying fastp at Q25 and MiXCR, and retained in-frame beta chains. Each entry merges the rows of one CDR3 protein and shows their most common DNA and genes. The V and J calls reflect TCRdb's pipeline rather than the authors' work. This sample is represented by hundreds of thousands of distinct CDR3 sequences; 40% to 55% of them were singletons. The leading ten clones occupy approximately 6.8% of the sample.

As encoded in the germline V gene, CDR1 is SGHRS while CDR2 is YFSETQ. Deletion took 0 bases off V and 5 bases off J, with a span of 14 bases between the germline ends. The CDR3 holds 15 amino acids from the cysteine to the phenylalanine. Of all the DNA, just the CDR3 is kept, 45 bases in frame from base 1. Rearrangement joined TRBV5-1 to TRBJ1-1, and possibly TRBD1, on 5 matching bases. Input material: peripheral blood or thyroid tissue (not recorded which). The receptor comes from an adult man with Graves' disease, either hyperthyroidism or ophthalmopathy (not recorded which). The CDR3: CASSLDQGAWTEAFF. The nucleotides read TGCGCCAGCAGCTTGGATCAGGGAGCTTGGACTGAAGCTTTCTTT.